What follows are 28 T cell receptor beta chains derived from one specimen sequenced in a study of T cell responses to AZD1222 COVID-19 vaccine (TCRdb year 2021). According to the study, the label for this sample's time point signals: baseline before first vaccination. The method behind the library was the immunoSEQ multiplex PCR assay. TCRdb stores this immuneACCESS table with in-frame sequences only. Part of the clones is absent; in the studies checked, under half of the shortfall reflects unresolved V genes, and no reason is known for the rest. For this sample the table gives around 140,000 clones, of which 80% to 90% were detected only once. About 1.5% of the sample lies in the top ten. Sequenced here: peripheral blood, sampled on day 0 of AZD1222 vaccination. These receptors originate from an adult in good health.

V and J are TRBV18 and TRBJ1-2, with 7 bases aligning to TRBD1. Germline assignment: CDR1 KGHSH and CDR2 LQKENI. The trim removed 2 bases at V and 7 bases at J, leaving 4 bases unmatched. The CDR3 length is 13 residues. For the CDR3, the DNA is TGTGCCAGCTCACCATGGACAGGAACTGGCTACACCTTC. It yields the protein CASSPWTGTGYTF. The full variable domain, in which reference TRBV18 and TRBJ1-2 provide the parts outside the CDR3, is NAGVMQNPRHLVRRRGQEARLRCSPMKGHSHVYWYRQLPEEGLKFMVYLQKENIIDESGMPKERFSAEFPKEGPSILRIQQVVRGDSAAYFCASSPWTGTGYTFGSGTRLTVV.

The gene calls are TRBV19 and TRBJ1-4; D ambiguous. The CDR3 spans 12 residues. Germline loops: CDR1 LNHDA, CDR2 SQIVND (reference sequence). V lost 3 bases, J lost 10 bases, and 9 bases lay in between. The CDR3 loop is CASSISGLKLFF. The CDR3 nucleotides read TGTGCCAGTAGTATTTCGGGGTTAAAACTGTTTTTT.

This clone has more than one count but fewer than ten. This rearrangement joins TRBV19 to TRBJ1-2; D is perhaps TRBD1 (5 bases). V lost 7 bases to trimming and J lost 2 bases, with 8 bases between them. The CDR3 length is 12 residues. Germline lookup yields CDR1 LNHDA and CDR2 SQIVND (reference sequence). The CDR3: CASTGTNYGYTF. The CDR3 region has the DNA TGTGCCAGTACAGGGACGAACTATGGCTACACCTTC.

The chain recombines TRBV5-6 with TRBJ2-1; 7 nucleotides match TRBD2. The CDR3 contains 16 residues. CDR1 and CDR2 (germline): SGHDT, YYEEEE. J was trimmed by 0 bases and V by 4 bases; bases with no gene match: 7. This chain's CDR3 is CASSSFAGVSYNEQFF. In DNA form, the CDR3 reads TGTGCCAGCAGCAGTTTCGCGGGGGTCTCCTACAATGAGCAGTTCTTC.

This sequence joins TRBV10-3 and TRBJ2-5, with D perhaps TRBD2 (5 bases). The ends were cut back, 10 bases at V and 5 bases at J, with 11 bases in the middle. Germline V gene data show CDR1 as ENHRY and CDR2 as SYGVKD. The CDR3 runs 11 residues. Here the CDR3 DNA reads TGTGCCAGCAGCTCGGGGGAGACCCAGTACTTC. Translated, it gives CASSSGETQYF.

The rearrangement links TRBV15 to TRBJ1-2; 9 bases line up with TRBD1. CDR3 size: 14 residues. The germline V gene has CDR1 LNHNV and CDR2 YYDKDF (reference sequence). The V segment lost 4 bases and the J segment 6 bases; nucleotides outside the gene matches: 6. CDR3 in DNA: TGTGCCACCAGCATACAGGGGGCGGTTCATGGCTACACCTTC. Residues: CATSIQGAVHGYTF.

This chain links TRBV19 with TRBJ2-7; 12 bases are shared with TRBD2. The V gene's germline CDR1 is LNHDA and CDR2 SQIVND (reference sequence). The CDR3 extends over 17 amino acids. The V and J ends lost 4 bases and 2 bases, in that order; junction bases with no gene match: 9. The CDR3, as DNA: TGTGCCAGTAGTAAGGGCCTCGGACTAGCGGGGACCTACGAGCAGTACTTC. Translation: CASSKGLGLAGTYEQYF.

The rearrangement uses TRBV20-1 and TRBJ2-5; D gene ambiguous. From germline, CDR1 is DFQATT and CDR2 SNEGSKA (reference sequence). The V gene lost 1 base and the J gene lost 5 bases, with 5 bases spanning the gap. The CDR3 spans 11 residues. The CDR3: CSARVRETQYF. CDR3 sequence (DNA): TGCAGTGCTAGAGTACGGGAGACCCAGTACTTC.

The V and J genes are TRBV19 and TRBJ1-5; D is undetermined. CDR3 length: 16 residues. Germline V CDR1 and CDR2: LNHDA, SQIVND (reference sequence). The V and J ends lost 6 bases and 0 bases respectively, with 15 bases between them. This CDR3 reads CASRVVLVSSNQPQHF. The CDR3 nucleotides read TGTGCCAGTAGAGTAGTTTTGGTCTCTAGCAATCAGCCCCAGCATTTT.

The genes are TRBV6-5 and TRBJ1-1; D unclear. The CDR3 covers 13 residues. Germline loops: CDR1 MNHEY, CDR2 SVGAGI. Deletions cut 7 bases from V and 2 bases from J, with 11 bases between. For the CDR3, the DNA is TGTGCCAGCATTTCACCCGCCAACACTGAAGCTTTCTTT. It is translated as CASISPANTEAFF.

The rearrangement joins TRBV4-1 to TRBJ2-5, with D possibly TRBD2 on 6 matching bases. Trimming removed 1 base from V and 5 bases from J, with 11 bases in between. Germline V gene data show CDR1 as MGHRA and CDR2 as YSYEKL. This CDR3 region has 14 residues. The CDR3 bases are TGCGCCAGCAGCCAAGGGGGCGCGGGGGAGACCCAGTACTTC. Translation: CASSQGGAGETQYF.

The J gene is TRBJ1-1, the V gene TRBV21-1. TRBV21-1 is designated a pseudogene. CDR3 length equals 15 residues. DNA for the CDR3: TGTGCCAGCAGCCCTGCGCCGTCGGGGCGCACTGAAGCTTTCTTT. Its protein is CASSPAPSGRTEAFF.

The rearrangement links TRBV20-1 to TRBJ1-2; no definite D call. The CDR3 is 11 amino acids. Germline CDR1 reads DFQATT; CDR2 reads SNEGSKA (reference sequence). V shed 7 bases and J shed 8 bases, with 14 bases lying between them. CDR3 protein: CSVRTVRGYTF. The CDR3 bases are TGCAGTGTCCGGACGGTTCGGGGCTACACCTTC.

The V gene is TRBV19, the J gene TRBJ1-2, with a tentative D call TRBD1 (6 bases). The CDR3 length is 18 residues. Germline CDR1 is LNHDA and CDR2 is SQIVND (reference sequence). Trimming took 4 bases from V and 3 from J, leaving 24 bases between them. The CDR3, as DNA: TGTGCCAGTAGTACTTCTCATCCCACCACAGGGTTTCACTATGGCTACACCTTC. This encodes CASSTSHPTTGFHYGYTF. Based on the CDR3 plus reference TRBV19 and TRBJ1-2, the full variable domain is DGGITQSPKYLFRKEGQNVTLSCEQNLNHDAMYWYRQDPGQGLRLIYYSQIVNDFQKGDIAEGYSVSREKKESFPLTVTSAQKNPTAFYLCASSTSHPTTGFHYGYTFGSGTRLTVV.

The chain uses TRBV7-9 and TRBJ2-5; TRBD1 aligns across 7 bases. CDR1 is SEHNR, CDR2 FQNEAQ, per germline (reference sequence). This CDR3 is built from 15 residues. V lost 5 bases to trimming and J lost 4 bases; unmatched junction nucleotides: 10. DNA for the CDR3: TGTGCCAGCAGCCCCCGGGACAGCCTCCGAGAGACCCAGTACTTC. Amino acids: CASSPRDSLRETQYF.

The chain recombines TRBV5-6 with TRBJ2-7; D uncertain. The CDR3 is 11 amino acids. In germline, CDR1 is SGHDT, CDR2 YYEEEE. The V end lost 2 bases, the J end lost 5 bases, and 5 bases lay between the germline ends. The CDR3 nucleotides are TGTGCCAGCAGCTTTTTCCACGAGCAGTACTTC. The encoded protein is CASSFFHEQYF.

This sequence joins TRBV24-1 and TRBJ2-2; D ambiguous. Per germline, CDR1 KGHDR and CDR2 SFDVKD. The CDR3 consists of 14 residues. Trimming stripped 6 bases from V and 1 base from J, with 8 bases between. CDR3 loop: CATSRAGNTGELFF. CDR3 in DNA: TGTGCCACCAGTAGGGCAGGGAACACCGGGGAGCTGTTTTTT.

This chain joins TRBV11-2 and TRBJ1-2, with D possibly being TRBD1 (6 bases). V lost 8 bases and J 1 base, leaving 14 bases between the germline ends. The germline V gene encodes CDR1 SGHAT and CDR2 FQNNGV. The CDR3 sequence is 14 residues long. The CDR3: CASGAGANNYGYTF. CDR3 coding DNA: TGTGCCAGCGGGGCAGGGGCAAATAACTATGGCTACACCTTC.

CDR3 sequence reads: CASSPQGVGAFF. The CDR3 DNA reads as TGTGCCAGCAGCCCCCAGGGCGTGGGGGCTTTCTTT. V usage is TRBV14 and J usage is TRBJ1-1, with TRBD1 as a possible D gene (5 bases). Trimming cost V 4 bases and J 11 bases, with 14 bases left between them. CDR1 and CDR2 from the germline V gene are SGHDN and FVKESK. There are 12 residues in the CDR3.

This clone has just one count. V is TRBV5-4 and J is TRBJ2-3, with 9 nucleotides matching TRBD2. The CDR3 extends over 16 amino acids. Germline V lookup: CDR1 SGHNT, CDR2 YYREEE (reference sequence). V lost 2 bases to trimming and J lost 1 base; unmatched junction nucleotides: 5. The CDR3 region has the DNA TGTGCCAGCAGCTTTGGCGGGGGGGCGGGCACAGATACGCAGTATTTT. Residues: CASSFGGGAGTDTQYF.

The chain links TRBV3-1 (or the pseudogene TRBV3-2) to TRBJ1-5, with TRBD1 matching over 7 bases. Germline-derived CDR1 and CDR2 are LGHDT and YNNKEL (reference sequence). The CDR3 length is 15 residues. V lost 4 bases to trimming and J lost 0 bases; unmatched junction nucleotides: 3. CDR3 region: CASSRKGASNQPQHF. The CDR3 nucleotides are TGTGCCAGCAGCCGAAAGGGGGCTAGCAATCAGCCCCAGCATTTT.

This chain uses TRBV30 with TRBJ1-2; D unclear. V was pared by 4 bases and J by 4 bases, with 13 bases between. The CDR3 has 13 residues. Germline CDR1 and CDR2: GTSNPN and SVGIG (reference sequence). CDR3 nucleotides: TGTGCCTGGACCCCCGCAGCGAGCTATGGCTACACCTTC. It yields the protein CAWTPAASYGYTF.

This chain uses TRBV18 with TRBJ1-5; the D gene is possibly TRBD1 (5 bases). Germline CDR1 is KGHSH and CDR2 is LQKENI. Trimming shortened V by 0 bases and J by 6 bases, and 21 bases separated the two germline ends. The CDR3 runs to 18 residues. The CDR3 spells CASSPPGRGSRLGQPQHF. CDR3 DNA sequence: TGTGCCAGCTCACCACCCGGTAGGGGCTCCCGCCTTGGTCAGCCCCAGCATTTT.

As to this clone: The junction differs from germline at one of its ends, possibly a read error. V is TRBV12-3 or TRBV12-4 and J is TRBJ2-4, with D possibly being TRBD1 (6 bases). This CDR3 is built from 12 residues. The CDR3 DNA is TGTGCCAGCAGCCCAACCCGGACAGACCGTCACTTC. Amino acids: CASSPTRTDRHF.

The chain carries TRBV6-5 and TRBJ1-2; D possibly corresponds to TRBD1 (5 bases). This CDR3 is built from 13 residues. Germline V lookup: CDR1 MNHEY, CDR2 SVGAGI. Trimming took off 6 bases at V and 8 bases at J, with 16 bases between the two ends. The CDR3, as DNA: TGTGCCAGCAGCCCGACAGCTTTATCCGGCTACACCTTC. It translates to CASSPTALSGYTF.

The DNA for the CDR3 is TGTGCCATCAGTGAGTCCGGCAGTAACACTGAAGCTTTCTTT. Translated: CAISESGSNTEAFF. V gene TRBV10-3 combines with J gene TRBJ1-1; no definite D call. The CDR3 contains 14 residues. Trimming cost V 0 bases and J 2 bases, with 7 bases left between them. Germline-derived CDR1 and CDR2 are ENHRY and SYGVKD.

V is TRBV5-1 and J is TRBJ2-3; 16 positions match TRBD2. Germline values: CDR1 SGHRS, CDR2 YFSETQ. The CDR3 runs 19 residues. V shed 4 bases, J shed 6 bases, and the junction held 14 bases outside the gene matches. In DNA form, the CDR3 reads TGCGCCAGCAGCGGAATACCGGGACTAGCGGGAGGGTTCCGGGATACGCAGTATTTT. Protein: CASSGIPGLAGGFRDTQYF.

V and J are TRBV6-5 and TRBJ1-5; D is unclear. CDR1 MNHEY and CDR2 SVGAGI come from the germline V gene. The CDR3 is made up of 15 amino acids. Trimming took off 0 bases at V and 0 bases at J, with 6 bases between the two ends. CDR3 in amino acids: CASSYSKVSNQPQHF. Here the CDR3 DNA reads TGTGCCAGCAGTTACTCGAAGGTTAGCAATCAGCCCCAGCATTTT.